A single sample gave rise to the 21 T cell receptor beta chains below, sequenced in a study of blood T cell repertoires in COVID-19. TCRdb's table, derived via immunoSEQ multiplex PCR, lists solely in-frame clones and lacks some. The table lists fewer than 200,000 clones, under 80% of them singletons, with 2.8% in the top ten. Sequencing used peripheral blood. These receptors were obtained from a man in his sixties or seventies with acute or convalescent COVID-19.

This rearrangement joins TRBV5-4 to TRBJ1-2; no definite D call. V gave up 1 base and J gave up 4 bases, with 14 bases separating them. The CDR3 spans 15 residues. From germline, CDR1 is SGHNT and CDR2 YYREEE (reference sequence). Here the CDR3 DNA reads TGTGCCAGCAGCTTGCCGCCCTTCAATAGCTATGGCTACACCTTC. Protein product: CASSLPPFNSYGYTF. Together with reference TRBV5-4 and TRBJ1-2, the CDR3 gives the full variable domain: ETGVTQSPTHLIKTRGQQVTLRCSSQSGHNTVSWYQQALGQGPQFIFQYYREEENGRGNFPPRFSGLQFPNYSSELNVNALELDDSALYLCASSLPPFNSYGYTFGSGTRLTVV.

This sequence joins TRBV12-5 and TRBJ1-5; a weak D match, TRBD1 (5 bases). V was clipped by 0 bases and J by 8 bases, with 8 bases between them. The CDR3 is 13 residues long. Germline CDR1 and CDR2: LGHNT and FRNRAP. The CDR3 region is CASGLVLGEPQHF. As DNA, the CDR3 is TGTGCTAGTGGTTTGGTGCTAGGGGAGCCCCAGCATTTT.

CDR3 coding DNA: TGTGCCAGCTCACCCCGACTAGCGGGAGTCTCGAACAATGAGCAGTTCTTC. Its protein is CASSPRLAGVSNNEQFF. The V gene is TRBV18, the J gene TRBJ2-1, with 12 bases aligning to TRBD2. Trimming removed 3 bases from V and 5 bases from J; junction bases left unmatched: 8. CDR3 length: 17 residues. The germline gives CDR1 KGHSH, CDR2 LQKENI.

This clone was recorded a few times. The genes are TRBV14 and TRBJ1-6; D possibly corresponds to TRBD1 (6 bases). With 5 bases removed from V and 5 bases from J, the gap between germline ends came to 7 bases. The V gene's germline CDR1 is SGHDN and CDR2 FVKESK. The CDR3 length is 13 residues. The chain's CDR3 is CASSWTDNSPLHF. The CDR3 region has the DNA TGTGCCAGCAGCTGGACAGATAATTCACCCCTCCACTTT. The full variable domain, in which reference TRBV14 and TRBJ1-6 provide the parts outside the CDR3, is EAGVTQFPSHSVIEKGQTVTLRCDPISGHDNLYWYRRVMGKEIKFLLHFVKESKQDESGMPNNRFLAERTGGTYSTLKVQPAELEDSGVYFCASSWTDNSPLHFGNGTRLTVT.

This chain joins TRBV13 and TRBJ1-6; TRBD1 matches 7 bases. The germline CDR1 and CDR2 sequences are PRHDT and FYEKMQ (reference sequence). The CDR3 loop spans 16 amino acids. The V gene end was trimmed by 3 bases and the J gene end by 6 bases; junction bases not matched to a gene: 8. The CDR3, as DNA: TGTGCCAGCAGCTTGTCGAAAGGGACAGTTAATTCACCCCTCCACTTT. This translates into CASSLSKGTVNSPLHF.

The rearrangement uses TRBV28 and TRBJ1-2; 8 nucleotides line up with TRBD1. With 2 bases clipped from V and 6 bases from J, the junction kept 14 bases outside the gene matches. From germline, CDR1 is MDHEN and CDR2 SYDVKM. The CDR3 is made up of 17 amino acids. DNA of the CDR3: TGTGCCAGCAGTTTACTCCCCGGGACAGGTTTCGGGGATGGCTACACCTTC. It is translated as CASSLLPGTGFGDGYTF.

J is TRBJ2-1 and V is TRBV5-4; the D gene is possibly TRBD1 (7 bases). Trimming removed 0 bases at V and 3 bases at J, with 13 bases between. The CDR3 runs to 16 residues. Germline loops: CDR1 SGHNT, CDR2 YYREEE (reference sequence). The CDR3 reads CASSLAHQGGYNEQFF. CDR3 DNA sequence: TGTGCCAGCAGCTTGGCCCATCAGGGGGGCTACAATGAGCAGTTCTTC.

V is TRBV5-1 and J is TRBJ1-1; a possible D gene is TRBD1 (5 bases). V lost 0 bases and J lost 4, with 10 bases in between. Germline-derived CDR1 and CDR2 are SGHRS and YFSETQ. The CDR3 contains 14 residues. The CDR3 sequence is CASSLVQVGTEAFF. The CDR3 DNA reads TGCGCCAGCAGCTTGGTACAGGTGGGCACTGAAGCTTTCTTT.

The table lists this clone with a count of one. The V and J genes are TRBV7-9 and TRBJ1-2; 8 bases line up with TRBD1. The CDR3 runs 12 residues. Trimming removed 4 bases from V and 6 bases from J; junction bases left unmatched: 1. Germline lookup yields CDR1 SEHNR and CDR2 FQNEAQ (reference sequence). CDR3 coding DNA: TGTGCCAGCAGCTCACAGGGGGATGGCTACACCTTC. Translated: CASSSQGDGYTF.

The V gene is TRBV12-3 or TRBV12-4, the J gene TRBJ2-1; TRBD2 is a possible D gene (6 bases). With 3 bases removed from V and 7 bases from J, the gap between germline ends came to 7 bases. The CDR3 has 12 residues. The CDR3 region is CASSFGGNEQFF. CDR3 DNA: TGTGCCAGCAGTTTTGGGGGGAATGAGCAGTTCTTC.

The chain is built from TRBV27 and TRBJ2-7; D is perhaps TRBD1 (5 bases). Trimming left V 2 bases short and J 0 bases short, with 8 bases between. Looked up from germline, CDR1 is MNHEY and CDR2 is SMNVEV (reference sequence). The CDR3 extends over 14 amino acids. DNA of the CDR3: TGTGCCAGCAGTTTAATAGGGGACTCCTACGAGCAGTACTTC. Protein: CASSLIGDSYEQYF.

CDR3 bases: TGTGCCAGCAGCAGAGAACAGGGGAACGAGCAGTACTTC. Protein: CASSREQGNEQYF. V gene TRBV21-1 combines with J gene TRBJ2-7; TRBD1, the table's D call, was not compared with the DNA. TRBV21-1 counts as a pseudogene. The CDR3 loop spans 13 amino acids.

V is TRBV7-9 and J is TRBJ1-5, with D possibly TRBD1 on 5 matching bases. With 1 base removed from V and 7 bases from J, the gap between germline ends came to 17 bases. The CDR3 has 16 residues. CDR1 and CDR2 (germline): SEHNR, FQNEAQ (reference sequence). Here the CDR3 DNA reads TGTGCCAGCAGCTTAGGGGGAGGGACGGGTAAACAGCCCCAGCATTTT. The encoded protein is CASSLGGGTGKQPQHF.

The sample holds one count of this clone. This chain joins TRBV10-2 and TRBJ2-2; tentatively, D is TRBD1 (6 bases). Between the trimmed V and J ends, which lost 9 bases and 6 bases, there was a span of 14 bases. The germline CDR1 and CDR2 sequences are WSHSY and SAAADI. The CDR3 extends over 13 amino acids. CDR3 sequence reads: CASTLQGPGELFF. The CDR3 DNA reads TGCGCCAGTACATTACAGGGCCCCGGGGAGCTGTTTTTT.

The chain employs TRBV19 and TRBJ1-1; D unresolved. V gave up 7 bases and J gave up 1 base, with 16 bases separating them. The CDR3 extends over 15 amino acids. Germline assignment: CDR1 LNHDA and CDR2 SQIVND (reference sequence). In DNA, the CDR3 is TGTGCCAGTACCTTATACTCGACTGGGAACACTGAAGCTTTCTTT. Translation gives CASTLYSTGNTEAFF.

The chain links TRBV9 to TRBJ2-1, with 8 positions matching TRBD1. The germline CDR1 and CDR2 sequences are SGDLS and YYNGEE. There are 15 residues in the CDR3. Trimming at V came to 0 bases and at J to 3 bases, leaving 2 bases not matched to a gene. CDR3 region: CASSVDGQGYNEQFF. The CDR3 coding sequence is TGTGCCAGCAGCGTAGACGGACAGGGCTACAATGAGCAGTTCTTC.

V gene TRBV28 combines with J gene TRBJ1-4; TRBD1 is a possible D gene (5 bases). The CDR3 loop spans 14 amino acids. The V gene lost 6 bases and the J gene lost 6 bases, with 14 bases spanning the gap. Germline V gene sequence: CDR1 MDHEN, CDR2 SYDVKM. The CDR3 DNA reads as TGTGCCAGCAGCCAGGGTACCCGAGATGAAAAACTGTTTTTT. Amino acids: CASSQGTRDEKLFF.

The chain is built from TRBV7-2 and TRBJ1-1; a weak D match, TRBD1 (5 bases). V gave up 0 bases and J gave up 11 bases, with 19 bases separating them. The CDR3 covers 15 residues. CDR1 SGHTA and CDR2 FQGNSA come from the germline V gene. CDR3 loop: CASSLAQTGPGEAFF. The CDR3 bases are TGTGCCAGCAGCTTAGCCCAAACAGGTCCCGGAGAGGCTTTCTTT.

This clone was recorded once. The V and J genes are TRBV20-1 and TRBJ2-5; TRBD2 aligns across 14 bases. CDR3 length: 16 amino acids. J gave up 2 bases and V 3 bases, and 5 bases lay outside the gene matches. CDR1 is DFQATT and CDR2 is SNEGSKA in the germline V gene (reference sequence). The CDR3 bases are TGCAGTGCTAGTCGACTAGCGGGGGGGATGCAAGAGACCCAGTACTTC. Translated, it gives CSASRLAGGMQETQYF.

This sequence joins TRBV5-5 and TRBJ2-2, with 9 bases aligning to TRBD1. This CDR3 comprises 15 residues. V was clipped by 4 bases and J by 5 bases; unmatched bases: 6. Per the germline V gene, CDR1 is SGHKS and CDR2 is YYEKEE (reference sequence). CDR3 nucleotide sequence: TGTGCCAGCAGCCGTCGGACAGGGGAGACCGGGGAGCTGTTTTTT. It specifies CASSRRTGETGELFF. The full variable domain, completed using reference TRBV5-5 and TRBJ2-2, is DAGVTQSPTHLIKTRGQQVTLRCSPISGHKSVSWYQQVLGQGPQFIFQYYEKEERGRGNFPDRFSARQFPNYSSELNVNALLLGDSALYLCASSRRTGETGELFFGEGSRLTVL.

This clone was observed a handful of times. The chain employs TRBV5-1 and TRBJ1-1, with D uncertain. Germline V gene lookup returns CDR1 SGHRS and CDR2 YFSETQ. Trimming removed 4 bases at V and 1 base at J, with 8 bases between. CDR3 size: 13 residues. The CDR3 is CASSREPNTEAFF. CDR3 coding DNA: TGCGCCAGCAGCCGGGAACCGAACACTGAAGCTTTCTTT.